Reported below is one T cell receptor beta chain. The source of the sample is a study of blood T cell repertoires in COVID-19. Study at large: Samples came from the United States, Italy and Spain, spanning acute and convalescent COVID-19.

Profiling relied on immunoSEQ multiplex PCR, and the TCRdb table lists in-frame clones only, not all of them. The sample carries some 400,000 clones, 80% to 95% recorded once. This study enrolled people aged 18 to 89 from about two dozen US geographic areas. Cohort placement rested on clinical history that participants reported themselves. Contact with a PCR-confirmed or clinician-diagnosed COVID-19 case occurred within 2 weeks of entry. Trimming took 4 bases from V and 3 from J, leaving 16 bases between them. The CDR3 runs to 16 residues. Germline CDR1 MNHEY, CDR2 SVGEGT. The receptor's source is a woman aged 35 to 49 who had been exposed to COVID-19. The chain uses TRBV6-2 or TRBV6-3 and TRBJ1-5, with a weak D call TRBD1 (6 bases). Specimen: PBMCs or T cells enriched from blood (not recorded which). CDR3 in amino acids: CASSSIRTEFNQPQHF. Here the CDR3 DNA reads TGTGCCAGCAGTTCAATCCGGACAGAATTCAATCAGCCCCAGCATTTT.